This TCR beta chain comes out of a study of shared clonotypes between healthy human individuals (dated by TCRdb to about 2020). Some background on the complete study: A couple of women and a few men aged 18 to 49 years were included in the cohort. Per donor, three plates each were used for CD4 naive and CD4 memory, two for CD8 naive, and one for CD8 memory. The study deeply sequenced blood TCR repertoires of five healthy adults to estimate repertoire size and the extent of clonotype sharing between individuals. To increase sequencing depth and limit assay-specific biases, different laboratories used diverse techniques to prepare libraries and sequence TCR repertoires. Per donor, leukapheresis produced somewhere between about 0.85 and 10 billion PBMCs. Study-wide findings and limitations: Because the study included only a small number of donors, the genetic and exposure-history diversity represented was limited. Larger estimated clonotype richness was generally found for naive subsets than for memory subsets. Rarefaction of sorted-subset datasets indicated incomplete sequencing despite the large sequencing depth. Compared with non-shared clonotypes, clonotypes shared by all four sorted-subset donors had higher generation probabilities. Sharing across four donors was observed for about 4.8% of naive CD4, 3% to 3.5% of naive CD8, 2.3% of memory CD4, and less than 0.45% of memory CD8 clonotypes. Sampling was restricted to blood, and TCR repertoires in tissue are likely to differ from TCR repertoires in blood. Pairwise subsampling led to the expectation that sequencing depth would affect the degree of clonotype sharing among donors.

For the CD8 naive samples, CD45RO-negative cells were positively selected for CCR7, yielding a CD45RA+CCR7+ population from which TemRA cells were excluded. The donors were healthy, HIV-negative adults with no recently reported acute infections or vaccinations. All donors were Caucasian adults living in Nashville, Tennessee, USA. Blood was collected by leukapheresis, and PBMCs were isolated by Ficoll-Histopaque density gradient centrifugation and then cryopreserved in liquid nitrogen vapor phase. Analytical flow cytometry was used to check the purity and quantity of each magnetically sorted T cell population. Genomic DNA was isolated from every sorted fraction and measured by UV absorbance on a Nanodrop 2000c. Using the deep immunoSEQ assay, TCR CDR3 regions were amplified from genomic DNA by multiplex PCR. For each cell subset, the extracted genomic DNA was distributed evenly across all wells of several immunoSEQ 96-well plates, and each plate served as one replicate. For sorted subsets, around 200 ng genomic DNA, equal to tens of thousands of T cell genomes, was loaded into each replicate PCR. Purified libraries were quantified with a Qubit 3.0 fluorometer, sized on a Bioanalyzer 2100, and re-quantified with the KAPA Library Quantification kit. Every immunoSEQ 96-well plate was sequenced on a dedicated single-read 150-cycle Illumina NextSeq 550 flow cell. The authors' pipeline ran thus. Because the immunoSEQ output held only junctional sequences and lacked quality scores, the filtering could not match the filtering applied to full-length reads. To assign V/J genes and CDR3, sequences were annotated using PyIR, a Python wrapper for IgBLAST v1.9, with IMGT germline references. Any read was removed if the V/J assignment was weak (E-value above 1e-6), the CDR3 was missing, or the read contained stop codons, out-of-frame junctions, or ambiguous translated residues. A V3J clonotype was defined by an identical inferred V gene, J gene, and CDR3 amino acid sequence. The percentage overlap between two repertoires was calculated by dividing the number of shared unique clonotypes by the size of the smaller repertoire. Richness of each repertoire was evaluated using RTK rarefaction, the Chao1 estimator, and Recon v2.1 estimates of unobserved clonotypes. OLGA was used to compute generation probabilities for all TCRbeta clonotypes that the gDNA method yielded from a handful of donors. Imported from immuneACCESS, the table was reduced by TCRdb to in-frame sequences with V and J called. These copies leave out some clones; in studies compared against another copy, an unresolved V gene accounts for under half, and the cause of the remainder is not known. V, J and clone size derive from that table, while D and trimming were established from the DNA sequence. Across this sample there are about 2,100,000 clones, with about 92% seen only once. Under 2% of the sample is taken by the ten largest.

The cysteine opens and the phenylalanine closes a CDR3 of 13 amino acids. Left in the record is the CDR3 DNA by itself, 39 bases read in frame from the first base. The trim is 6 bases for V and 1 base for J, with a gap of 13 bases between the germline ends. Based on the germline V gene, the CDR1 and CDR2 sequences are SQVTM and ANQGSEA. To note about this clone: The specificity of this receptor is unknown. Base-call qualities are not available, and no considerably larger clone is one nucleotide away. The identical CDR3 is also encoded by other nucleotide sequences in the sample.

The sample taken for sequencing was naive CD8+ T cells from PBMCs. According to the study, the label for this sample's cell subset or site signals: CD45RA+CCR7+. The chain employs TRBV29-1 and TRBJ2-7, and the D gene may be TRBD2, 6 bases matching. The receptor was derived from a man younger than 35 in good health. Some clones in this sample may be carry-over from other donors' samples. The CDR3 loop reads CSVGGGSSYEQYF. The nucleotide sequence is TGCAGCGTGGGGGGAGGCAGTTCCTACGAGCAGTACTTC.